This note documents a single TCR beta chain sequence. Its antigen is still unknown. Healthy donors of bone marrow made up the group. This CDR3 contains 13 residues. Per the germline V gene, CDR1 is SGHRS and CDR2 is YFSETQ. The germline V and J ends were trimmed by 1 base and 4 bases, with 8 bases remaining between them. The PCR was carried out with 60 Vbeta primers and 13 Jbeta primers. Sequenced by immunoSEQ multiplex PCR; TCRdb stores in-frame clones only, minus some. The table includes 130,000 to 150,000 clones, over 70% detected once. This entry belongs to a study of cytomegalovirus exposure and HLA in healthy donors. Study-wide points: V segments that were indistinguishable, TRBV6-2 and TRBV6-3 among them, were omitted from analysis. A list of approximately 150 TCR beta chains associated with cytomegalovirus was given. It was reported in a later analysis that an Asian-associated ancestry cluster showed fewer N-insertions than the 666-donor mean.

The sequence came from a man in his late teens or twenties in good health and CMV-seronegative. Sequencing input: PBMCs. The chain recombines TRBV5-1 with TRBJ1-1, with TRBD1 as a possible D gene (6 bases). CDR3: CASSLTGFTEAFF. The CDR3 nucleotides read TGCGCCAGCAGCTTGACAGGGTTCACTGAAGCTTTCTTT.